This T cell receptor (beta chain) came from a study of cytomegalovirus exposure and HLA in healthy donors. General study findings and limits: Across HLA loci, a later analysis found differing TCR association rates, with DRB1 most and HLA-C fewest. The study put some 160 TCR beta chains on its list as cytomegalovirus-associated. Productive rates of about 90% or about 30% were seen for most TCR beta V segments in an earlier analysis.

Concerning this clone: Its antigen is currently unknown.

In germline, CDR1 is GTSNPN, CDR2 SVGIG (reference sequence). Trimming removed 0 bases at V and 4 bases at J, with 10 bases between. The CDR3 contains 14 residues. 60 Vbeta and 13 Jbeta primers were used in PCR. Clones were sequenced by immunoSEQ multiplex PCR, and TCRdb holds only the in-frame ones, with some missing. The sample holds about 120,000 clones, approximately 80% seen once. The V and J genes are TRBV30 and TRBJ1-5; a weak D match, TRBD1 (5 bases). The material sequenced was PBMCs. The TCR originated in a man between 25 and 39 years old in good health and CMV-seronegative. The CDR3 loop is CAWSVQGDNQPQHF. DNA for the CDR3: TGTGCCTGGAGTGTACAAGGGGATAATCAGCCCCAGCATTTT.